A single sample is the source of the 25 T cell receptor beta chains below, sequenced in a study of blood T cell repertoires in COVID-19. Here immunoSEQ multiplex PCR was the method, and the copy in TCRdb shows in-frame clones only, minus some. The data contain 250,000 to 350,000 clones, about 90% of them singletons. The sequenced material came from peripheral blood. The receptors come from a woman between 50 and 59 years old who had recovered from COVID-19.

This chain connects TRBV30 to TRBJ1-3, with a possible D match to TRBD1 (5 bases). Per germline, CDR1 GTSNPN and CDR2 SVGIG (reference sequence). V lost 8 bases to trimming and J lost 0 bases, with 11 bases between them. The CDR3 loop spans 13 amino acids. This CDR3 reads CASDRLSGNTIYF. The CDR3 region has the DNA TGTGCCAGTGACAGACTCTCTGGAAACACCATATATTTT. The variable domain in full, completed from reference TRBV30 and TRBJ1-3, reads SQTIHQWPATLVQPVGSPLSLECTVEGTSNPNLYWYRQAAGRGLQLLFYSVGIGQISSEVPQNLSASRPQDRQFILSSKKLLLSDSGFYLCASDRLSGNTIYFGEGSWLTVV.

The J gene is TRBJ2-1, the V gene TRBV9, with D unresolved. Germline CDR1 is SGDLS and CDR2 is YYNGEE. The CDR3 consists of 14 residues. V lost 0 bases, J lost 1 base, and 5 bases lay in between. The CDR3, as DNA: TGTGCCAGCAGCGTAGGAGCTTCCTACAATGAGCAGTTCTTC. It yields the protein CASSVGASYNEQFF.

The genes are TRBV7-2 and TRBJ1-2, with unresolved D. The CDR3 runs to 16 residues. V was shortened by 5 bases and J by 0 bases, with 16 bases between the two germline ends. The V gene's germline CDR1 is SGHTA and CDR2 FQGNSA. The CDR3: CASSPQHQIANYGYTF. The CDR3 nucleotides are TGTGCCAGCAGCCCGCAACATCAAATCGCTAACTATGGCTACACCTTC.

V and J are TRBV28 and TRBJ1-4; 7 nucleotides match TRBD1. After removal of 6 bases from V and 4 bases from J, the junction contained 8 bases not matched to a gene. CDR3 length: 15 amino acids. The V gene's germline CDR1 is MDHEN and CDR2 SYDVKM. In DNA form, the CDR3 reads TGTGCCAGCAGGGATCGGGGACAGCATAATGAAAAACTGTTTTTT. This gives the protein CASRDRGQHNEKLFF.

The chain employs TRBV29-1 and TRBJ1-2; the match to TRBD1 covers 11 bases. Germline CDR1 SQVTM, CDR2 ANQGSEA. J gave up 6 bases and V 2 bases, and 11 bases lay outside the gene matches. The CDR3 totals 16 residues. CDR3 in amino acids: CSVEKLGTGGRHGYTF. The CDR3 DNA reads TGCAGCGTTGAAAAGCTCGGGACAGGGGGGCGTCATGGCTACACCTTC.

The chain carries TRBV28 and TRBJ1-3, with D hard to call. V gave up 2 bases and J gave up 1 base, with 9 bases separating them. This CDR3 is 15 amino acids long. Germline V gene data show CDR1 as MDHEN and CDR2 as SYDVKM. The CDR3 loop reads CASSLVRISGNTIYF. In nucleotides, the CDR3 is TGTGCCAGCAGTTTAGTGCGGATATCTGGAAACACCATATATTTT. Variable domain in full (rest from reference TRBV28 and TRBJ1-3): DVKVTQSSRYLVKRTGEKVFLECVQDMDHENMFWYRQDPGLGLRLIYFSYDVKMKEKGDIPEGYSVSREKKERFSLILESASTNQTSMYLCASSLVRISGNTIYFGEGSWLTVV.

This clone appeared once. The rearrangement uses TRBV27 and TRBJ1-6; no clear D. V shed 8 bases and J shed 4 bases, with 6 bases lying between them. Germline-derived CDR1 and CDR2 are MNHEY and SMNVEV (reference sequence). The CDR3 loop spans 12 amino acids. CDR3 nucleotides: TGTGCCAGCGGCCCTTATAATTCACCCCTCCACTTT. Translation: CASGPYNSPLHF.

This clone was found once. The rearrangement links TRBV20-1 to TRBJ1-5; 7 positions match TRBD1. Germline CDR1 is DFQATT and CDR2 is SNEGSKA (reference sequence). Germline trimming cut 3 bases from V and 3 bases from J; bases unmatched to any gene: 8. The CDR3 covers 15 residues. In nucleotides, the CDR3 is TGCAGTGCTAGTCGGGTCACAGGGGACAATCAGCCCCAGCATTTT. Amino acids: CSASRVTGDNQPQHF.

The rearrangement uses TRBV6-1 and TRBJ2-2; weak D call: TRBD2 (5 bases). Looked up from germline, CDR1 is MNHNS and CDR2 is SASEGT. V gave up 1 base and J gave up 7 bases, with 7 bases separating them. This CDR3 spans 13 amino acids. In DNA form, the CDR3 reads TGTGCCAGCAGTGAAGGAGCGGTCGGGGAGCTGTTTTTT. It translates to CASSEGAVGELFF.

This clone was counted only a few times. In nucleotides, the CDR3 is TGTGCCAGCCGACCGGGACAGACCTACGAGCAGTACTTC. Translating it yields CASRPGQTYEQYF. The rearrangement uses TRBV7-2 and TRBJ2-7; 7 positions match TRBD1. CDR1 and CDR2 from the germline V gene are SGHTA and FQGNSA. The CDR3 covers 13 residues. V trimming: 8 bases; J trimming: 2 bases; junction bases outside the gene matches: 6.

The chain uses TRBV20-1 and TRBJ2-7, with 8 bases aligning to TRBD1. The junction had 6 bases not matched to a gene; V was cut back by 3 bases and J by 2 bases. Germline CDR1 reads DFQATT; CDR2 reads SNEGSKA (reference sequence). This CDR3 is built from 14 residues. CDR3 loop: CSASPAGGPYEQYF. The CDR3 DNA is TGCAGTGCTAGTCCGGCAGGGGGCCCCTACGAGCAGTACTTC.

The chain couples TRBV15 to TRBJ2-5, with TRBD2 matching over 10 bases. CDR3 size: 17 residues. V lost 3 bases, J lost 2 bases, and 9 bases stayed unmatched. Germline loops: CDR1 LNHNV, CDR2 YYDKDF (reference sequence). CDR3 nucleotide sequence: TGTGCCACCAGCAGCGGGCTAGCGGGAGTAGGGCAAGAGACCCAGTACTTC. It yields the protein CATSSGLAGVGQETQYF.

The genes are TRBV2 and TRBJ2-7; no reliable D call. V was pared by 4 bases and J by 0 bases, with 10 bases between. Germline CDR1 is SNHLY and CDR2 is FYNNEI. CDR3 length: 14 residues. CDR3 amino acids: CASSGDLVSYEQYF. CDR3 in DNA: TGTGCCAGCAGTGGCGACCTAGTCTCCTACGAGCAGTACTTC. The full variable domain, completed using reference TRBV2 and TRBJ2-7, is EPEVTQTPSHQVTQMGQEVILRCVPISNHLYFYWYRQILGQKVEFLVSFYNNEISEKSEIFDDQFSVERPDGSNFTLKIRSTKLEDSAMYFCASSGDLVSYEQYFGPGTRLTVT.

The chain employs TRBV29-1 and TRBJ2-1, with TRBD2 as a possible D gene (6 bases). V was clipped by 6 bases and J by 3 bases, with 15 bases between them. The CDR3 has 14 residues. Germline V lookup: CDR1 SQVTM, CDR2 ANQGSEA. The CDR3 sequence is CSVIDSGSYNEQFF. DNA of the CDR3: TGCAGCGTGATAGACTCCGGGAGCTACAATGAGCAGTTCTTC.

The chain links TRBV7-9 to TRBJ2-3, with 12 bases fitting TRBD2. Germline CDR1 and CDR2: SEHNR and FQNEAQ (reference sequence). The CDR3 has 16 residues. Unmatched junction bases numbered 5, after V lost 5 bases and J lost 2 bases. The CDR3 DNA sequence: TGTGCCAGCAGCCCAGGGACTAGCGGGTCCACAGATACGCAGTATTTT. Its translation: CASSPGTSGSTDTQYF.

The genes are TRBV24-1 and TRBJ2-1; weak D call: TRBD2 (7 bases). The germline V gene encodes CDR1 KGHDR and CDR2 SFDVKD. This CDR3 has 14 residues. V dropped 7 bases and J dropped 10 bases, with 19 bases sitting between them. CDR3 amino acids: CATRGGPGEQEQFF. CDR3 coding DNA: TGTGCCACCAGGGGGGGGCCAGGTGAGCAGGAGCAGTTCTTC.

The chain couples TRBV6-5 to TRBJ2-1; 8 positions agree with TRBD1. The germline gives CDR1 MNHEY, CDR2 SVGAGI. The CDR3 is 11 residues long. Trimming cost V 6 bases and J 13 bases; bases outside gene matches: 5. DNA for the CDR3: TGTGCCAGCAGGGCGGACAGGGACCAGTTCTTC. The encoded protein is CASRADRDQFF.

V and J are TRBV6-5 and TRBJ2-7, with D possibly being TRBD2 (5 bases). This CDR3 contains 14 residues. CDR1 MNHEY and CDR2 SVGAGI come from the germline V gene. Trimming removed 4 bases from V and 3 bases from J, with 13 bases in between. DNA for the CDR3: TGTGCCAGCAGTTCCTATAGCGCAAACTACGAGCAGTACTTC. It yields the protein CASSSYSANYEQYF.

As to this clone: Other DNA sequences in the sample encode the same CDR3. This chain uses TRBV19 with TRBJ2-7; no clear D. Germline CDR1 reads LNHDA; CDR2 reads SQIVND (reference sequence). This CDR3 has 14 amino acids. V was pared by 3 bases and J by 0 bases, with 9 bases between. CDR3 amino acids: CASSIGGSSYEQYF. DNA of the CDR3: TGTGCCAGTAGTATCGGCGGTAGCTCCTACGAGCAGTACTTC.

This chain links TRBV5-8 with TRBJ2-6, with TRBD1 matching 9 bases. Per the germline V gene, CDR1 is SGHTS and CDR2 is YDEGEE. The CDR3 runs to 16 residues. Trimming removed 1 base from V and 3 bases from J; junction bases left unmatched: 2. The CDR3 spells CASSLYRGLGANVLTF. DNA for the CDR3: TGTGCCAGCAGCTTGTACAGGGGGCTTGGGGCCAACGTCCTGACTTTC.

DNA of the CDR3: TGTGCCAGCAGCCTGAACTCGGGACAGGTCGGCGGGGAGCTGTTTTTT. This gives the protein CASSLNSGQVGGELFF. This rearrangement joins TRBV7-3 to TRBJ2-2, with TRBD1 matching 8 bases. The V and J ends lost 5 bases and 7 bases, in that order; junction bases with no gene match: 12. The CDR3 sequence is 16 residues long. Germline CDR1 SGHTA, CDR2 FQGTGA.

The CDR3 nucleotides are TGTGCCAGCAGTAGGACAGGGGGCACTACTGAAGCTTTCTTT. Protein product: CASSRTGGTTEAFF. The gene calls are TRBV6-5 and TRBJ1-1; 11 nucleotides align to TRBD1. V was clipped by 5 bases and J by 5 bases; unmatched bases: 4. Germline V gives CDR1 MNHEY, CDR2 SVGAGI. CDR3 size: 14 residues.

The chain is built from TRBV7-6 and TRBJ2-3; perhaps TRBD1 as D (6 bases). The CDR3 loop spans 14 amino acids. V lost 3 bases and J lost 4, with 11 bases in between. Germline V gene data show CDR1 as SGHVS and CDR2 as FNYEAQ. The CDR3 DNA follows: TGTGCCAGCAGCTTGTCAGGGGCATCAGATACGCAGTATTTT. It encodes CASSLSGASDTQYF.

V is TRBV28 and J is TRBJ2-2; D is possibly TRBD1 (5 bases). Germline V gene data show CDR1 as MDHEN and CDR2 as SYDVKM. The V end lost 3 bases, the J end lost 3 bases, and 8 bases lay between the germline ends. The CDR3 runs to 14 residues. The CDR3 nucleotides read TGTGCCAGCAGTTTGTCACAGGACACCGGGGAGCTGTTTTTT. Translating it yields CASSLSQDTGELFF.

The CDR3 here is CASSQPGTMGYEQYF. CDR3 nucleotides: TGCGCCAGCAGCCAACCTGGGACAATGGGGTACGAGCAGTACTTC. The chain combines TRBV4-1 with TRBJ2-7; D perhaps matches TRBD1 (6 bases). CDR1 and CDR2 (germline): MGHRA, YSYEKL. The V gene lost 2 bases and the J gene lost 4 bases, with 15 bases spanning the gap. The CDR3 is 15 amino acids.